These 15 T cell receptor beta chains originate from one sample sequenced in a study of blood T cell repertoires in COVID-19. The table came from immunoSEQ multiplex PCR; TCRdb's copy has only in-frame clones and leaves some out. The sample has around 97,000 clones; roughly 90% are singletons. The specimen was peripheral blood. These receptors were obtained from a woman aged 55-75 years with acute or convalescent COVID-19.

The V and J genes are TRBV5-6 and TRBJ1-1, with TRBD1 matching 7 bases. The length of the CDR3 is 16 residues. Per the germline V gene, CDR1 is SGHDT and CDR2 is YYEEEE. The ends lost 1 base at V and 4 bases at J; junction bases unmatched: 10. The CDR3 coding sequence is TGTGCCAGCAGCTTGAGTGCTGTTAGGGGGCTCACTGAAGCTTTCTTT. It translates to CASSLSAVRGLTEAFF.

The rearrangement links TRBV7-6 to TRBJ2-1, with 9 bases fitting TRBD2. The CDR3 length is 15 residues. V was pared by 1 base and J by 5 bases, with 3 bases of the junction left unmatched. From germline, CDR1 is SGHVS and CDR2 FNYEAQ. The CDR3: CASSLGASGNNEQFF. The CDR3, as DNA: TGTGCCAGCAGCTTAGGGGCTAGCGGGAACAATGAGCAGTTCTTC.

The V call is TRBV7-8, the J call TRBJ2-7; the match to TRBD1 covers 9 bases. The length of the CDR3 is 16 residues. Germline V CDR1 and CDR2: SGHVS, FQNEAQ. V lost 1 base and J lost 3; bases outside the gene matches: 7. CDR3 coding DNA: TGTGCCAGCAGCTTAGGTTCGGGACAGGGAAACTACGAGCAGTACTTC. Its translation is CASSLGSGQGNYEQYF. Complete variable domain (other parts from reference TRBV7-8 and TRBJ2-7): GAGVSQSPRYKVAKRGQDVALRCDPISGHVSLFWYQQALGQGPEFLTYFQNEAQLDKSGLPSDRFFAERPEGSVSTLKIQRTQQEDSAVYLCASSLGSGQGNYEQYFGPGTRLTVT.

This chain uses TRBV4-1 with TRBJ2-7; 9 bases align to TRBD2. The J segment lost 3 bases and the V segment lost 4 bases, leaving 4 bases of the junction unmatched. This CDR3 is 14 amino acids long. Germline CDR1 is MGHRA and CDR2 is YSYEKL. DNA of the CDR3: TGCGCCAGCAGCCGGCTAGCGGGAAACTACGAGCAGTACTTC. Translated, it gives CASSRLAGNYEQYF.

J is TRBJ2-2 and V is TRBV27; D unclear. The CDR3 loop spans 16 amino acids. CDR1 and CDR2 (germline): MNHEY, SMNVEV (reference sequence). V dropped 1 base and J dropped 6 bases, with 15 bases sitting between them. The CDR3 bases are TGTGCCAGCAGTTTATATCTTAGTAATCAACCCGGGGAGCTGTTTTTT. Amino acid sequence: CASSLYLSNQPGELFF.

This chain links TRBV18 with TRBJ1-2; TRBD1 matches 8 bases. V lost 6 bases, J lost 3 bases, and 3 bases stayed unmatched. The germline CDR1 and CDR2 sequences are KGHSH and LQKENI. CDR3 length equals 13 residues. The CDR3 bases are TGTGCCAGCTCCCTACAGGGGGACTATGGCTACACCTTC. Translation: CASSLQGDYGYTF.

The CDR3 sequence is CASSLQSGADEQYF. CDR3 bases: TGTGCCAGCTCACTCCAAAGCGGGGCAGACGAGCAGTACTTC. The gene calls are TRBV18 and TRBJ2-7, with TRBD2 matching 7 bases. The CDR3 length is 14 residues. The germline V gene has CDR1 KGHSH and CDR2 LQKENI. With V trimmed by 4 bases and J by 5 bases, 8 bases remained unmatched. Supplemented by reference TRBV18 and TRBJ2-7, the full variable domain reads NAGVMQNPRHLVRRRGQEARLRCSPMKGHSHVYWYRQLPEEGLKFMVYLQKENIIDESGMPKERFSAEFPKEGPSILRIQQVVRGDSAAYFCASSLQSGADEQYFGPGTRLTVT.

The chain has TRBV28 and TRBJ1-2; D is possibly TRBD1 (6 bases). CDR1 and CDR2 (germline): MDHEN, SYDVKM. This CDR3 spans 14 amino acids. V was clipped by 6 bases and J by 2 bases, with 13 bases between them. The CDR3 DNA is TGTGCCAGCAGGGTCCTGGACAGAAACTATGGCTACACCTTC. Translating gives CASRVLDRNYGYTF.

This chain connects TRBV28 to TRBJ1-1; D is perhaps TRBD1 (5 bases). Trimming stripped 5 bases from V and 8 bases from J, with 15 bases between. The germline CDR1 and CDR2 sequences are MDHEN and SYDVKM. The CDR3 loop spans 13 amino acids. CDR3: CASSPSWGLEAFF. The CDR3 bases are TGTGCCAGCAGTCCCTCGTGGGGCCTGGAAGCTTTCTTT.

The gene calls are TRBV29-1 and TRBJ1-5; possible D gene TRBD1, 6 bases. With 4 bases removed from V and 7 bases from J, the gap between germline ends came to 14 bases. The CDR3 covers 13 residues. Germline CDR1 and CDR2: SQVTM and ANQGSEA. The CDR3 protein is CSVAAGVDQPQHF. The CDR3, as DNA: TGCAGCGTTGCCGCAGGGGTAGACCAGCCCCAGCATTTT.

This clone appeared once. V usage is TRBV18 and J usage is TRBJ1-2, with 11 bases identical to TRBD1. Germline assignment: CDR1 KGHSH and CDR2 LQKENI. The CDR3 contains 15 residues. With 6 bases clipped from V and 5 bases from J, the junction kept 8 bases outside the gene matches. CDR3 in DNA: TGTGCCAGCTCGCTTTCCGGGACAGGGGGATATGGCTACACCTTC. Protein product: CASSLSGTGGYGYTF.

The chain combines TRBV19 with TRBJ2-3; 10 bases fit TRBD2. This CDR3 spans 14 amino acids. Germline V CDR1 and CDR2: LNHDA, SQIVND (reference sequence). V was clipped by 4 bases and J by 4 bases; unmatched bases: 2. CDR3: CASSKREGPDTQYF. The CDR3 DNA follows: TGTGCCAGTAGTAAGCGGGAGGGGCCAGATACGCAGTATTTT.

This chain connects TRBV6-5 to TRBJ2-1; TRBD2 aligns across 7 bases. V was pared by 10 bases and J by 1 base, with 7 bases of the junction left unmatched. CDR3 length equals 14 residues. Looked up from germline, CDR1 is MNHEY and CDR2 is SVGAGI. The CDR3, as DNA: TGTGCCACCCTTTCGGGGGGTTCCTACAATGAGCAGTTCTTC. Translating gives CATLSGGSYNEQFF.

The chain recombines TRBV29-1 with TRBJ1-5; D gene ambiguous. V was pared by 4 bases and J by 0 bases, with 7 bases between. From germline, CDR1 is SQVTM and CDR2 ANQGSEA. This CDR3 is 13 amino acids long. The CDR3 sequence is CSVGENSNQPQHF. The CDR3 DNA reads TGCAGCGTTGGGGAGAATAGCAATCAGCCCCAGCATTTT.

The chain is built from TRBV3-1 (or the pseudogene TRBV3-2) and TRBJ1-2, with 11 bases that match TRBD1. In germline, CDR1 is LGHDT, CDR2 YNNKEL (reference sequence). V lost 4 bases to trimming and J lost 6 bases; unmatched junction nucleotides: 1. The CDR3 runs 13 residues. CDR3 nucleotide sequence: TGTGCCAGCAGCCCGGGACAGGGGGATGGCTACACCTTC. It is translated as CASSPGQGDGYTF.